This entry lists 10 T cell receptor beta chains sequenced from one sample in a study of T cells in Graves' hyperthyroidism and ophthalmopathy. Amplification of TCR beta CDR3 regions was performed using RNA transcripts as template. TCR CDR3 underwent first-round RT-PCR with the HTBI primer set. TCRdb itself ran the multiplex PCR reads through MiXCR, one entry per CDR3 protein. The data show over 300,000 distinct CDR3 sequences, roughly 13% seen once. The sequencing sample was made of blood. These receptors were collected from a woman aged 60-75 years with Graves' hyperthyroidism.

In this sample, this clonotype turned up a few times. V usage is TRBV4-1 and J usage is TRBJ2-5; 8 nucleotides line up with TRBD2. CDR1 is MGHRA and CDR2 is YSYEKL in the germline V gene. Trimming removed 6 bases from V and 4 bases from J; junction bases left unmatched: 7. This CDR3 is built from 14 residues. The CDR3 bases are TGCGCCAGCAGGGGGGGTCTAGCGGGAGAGACCCAGTACTTC. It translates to CASRGGLAGETQYF.

The CDR3 reads CASSEQGPGELFF. The CDR3 DNA sequence: TGTGCCAGCAGTGAACAGGGTCCCGGGGAGCTGTTTTTT. The rearrangement joins TRBV6-1 to TRBJ2-2, with a tentative D call TRBD1 (5 bases). The V end lost 2 bases, the J end lost 6 bases, and 7 bases lay between the germline ends. The CDR3 runs 13 residues. The germline V gene encodes CDR1 MNHNS and CDR2 SASEGT.

CDR3 loop: CASSPSPGQGGGYTF. The DNA for the CDR3 is TGTGCCAGCAGTCCCTCCCCGGGACAGGGGGGCGGCTACACCTTC. The chain recombines TRBV28 with TRBJ1-2; 11 positions agree with TRBD1. CDR3 length: 15 amino acids. The V gene's germline CDR1 is MDHEN and CDR2 SYDVKM. The junction had 10 bases not matched to a gene; V was cut back by 5 bases and J by 8 bases.

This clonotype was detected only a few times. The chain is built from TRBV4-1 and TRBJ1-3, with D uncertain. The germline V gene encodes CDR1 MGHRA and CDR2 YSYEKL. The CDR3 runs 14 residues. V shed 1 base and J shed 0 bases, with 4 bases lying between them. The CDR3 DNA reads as TGCGCCAGCAGCCAAGTCCACTCTGGAAACACCATATATTTT. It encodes CASSQVHSGNTIYF.

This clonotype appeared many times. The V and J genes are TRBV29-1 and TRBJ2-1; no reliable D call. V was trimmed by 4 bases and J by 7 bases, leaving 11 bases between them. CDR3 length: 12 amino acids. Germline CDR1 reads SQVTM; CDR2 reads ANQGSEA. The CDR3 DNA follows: TGCAGCGTTGTGGGCCGCACAAATGAGCAGTTCTTC. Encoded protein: CSVVGRTNEQFF.

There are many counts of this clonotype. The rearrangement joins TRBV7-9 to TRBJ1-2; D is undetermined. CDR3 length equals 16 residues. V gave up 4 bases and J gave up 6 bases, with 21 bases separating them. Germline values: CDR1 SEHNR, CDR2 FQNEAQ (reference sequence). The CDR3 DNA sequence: TGTGCCAGCAGCTCGGGTATACGGTACTCCCTTGATGGCTACACCTTC. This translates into CASSSGIRYSLDGYTF.

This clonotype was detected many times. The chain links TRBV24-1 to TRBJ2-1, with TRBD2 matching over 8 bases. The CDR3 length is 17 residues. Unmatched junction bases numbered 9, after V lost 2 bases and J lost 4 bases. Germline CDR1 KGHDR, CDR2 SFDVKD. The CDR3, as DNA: TGTGCCACCAGTGATTCCGCAGCGGGAGTCTCATACAATGAGCAGTTCTTC. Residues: CATSDSAAGVSYNEQFF.

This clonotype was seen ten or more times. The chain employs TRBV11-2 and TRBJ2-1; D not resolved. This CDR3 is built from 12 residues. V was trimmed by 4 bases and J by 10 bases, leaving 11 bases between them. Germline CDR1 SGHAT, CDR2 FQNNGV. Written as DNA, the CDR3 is TGTGCCAGCAGCTCCGCTCAACCAGAGCAGTTCTTC. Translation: CASSSAQPEQFF.

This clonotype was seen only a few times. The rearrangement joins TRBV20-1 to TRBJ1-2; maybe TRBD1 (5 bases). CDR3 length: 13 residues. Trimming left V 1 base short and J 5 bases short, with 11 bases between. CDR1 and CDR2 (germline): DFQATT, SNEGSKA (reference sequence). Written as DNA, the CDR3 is TGCAGTGCTAGAGTTACAGGACCTTATGGCTACACCTTC. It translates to CSARVTGPYGYTF.

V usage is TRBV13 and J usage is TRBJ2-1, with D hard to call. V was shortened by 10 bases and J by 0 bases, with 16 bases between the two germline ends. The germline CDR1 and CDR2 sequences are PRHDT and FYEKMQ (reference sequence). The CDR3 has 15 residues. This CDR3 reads CAIRSRAYSYNEQFF. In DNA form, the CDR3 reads TGTGCCATCCGCTCTCGGGCTTACTCCTACAATGAGCAGTTCTTC.